This T cell receptor (beta chain) was sequenced in a study of T cells in Graves' hyperthyroidism and ophthalmopathy. Study findings and constraints: Most clonotypes expanded in the thyroid (above 0.001) were also present in blood.

A remark on this clonotype: As yet, its antigen is unknown.

Per germline, CDR1 MGHRA and CDR2 YSYEKL. The junction had 11 bases not matched to a gene; V was cut back by 2 bases and J by 6 bases. CDR3 length: 17 amino acids. Over 18 months, lack of ophthalmopathy progression marked Graves' hyperthyroidism as stable. Lactation, pregnancy, other autoimmune disease or uncontrolled infection excluded patients. From roughly 10 ml of fresh peripheral blood, PBMCs were isolated. RNA transcripts were the template for amplifying TCR beta CDR3 regions. With the HTBI primer set, the TCR CDR3 went through a first round of RT-PCR. TCRdb itself ran the multiplex PCR reads through MiXCR, one entry per CDR3 protein. The table lists roughly 510,000 distinct CDR3 sequences, roughly 20% of them singletons.

The sample consisted of blood. This clonotype originated in a man aged 18 to 29 with Graves' hyperthyroidism. The rearrangement joins TRBV4-1 to TRBJ2-2; 8 positions agree with TRBD1. The chain's CDR3 is CASSQRQGAIVSGELFF. DNA for the CDR3: TGCGCCAGCAGCCAACGTCAGGGGGCGATCGTCTCCGGGGAGCTGTTTTTT.